This T cell receptor (beta chain) was observed in a study of T cell responses to AZD1222 COVID-19 vaccine. V lost 0 bases, J lost 2 bases, and 7 bases lay in between. Germline V CDR1 and CDR2: MNHEY, SVGAGI. The CDR3 spans 14 residues. Libraries were prepared by immunoSEQ multiplex PCR; TCRdb keeps only in-frame clonotypes and omits some of them. The table includes about 160,000 clones, roughly 90% detected once. This chain joins TRBV6-5 and TRBJ2-5; weak D call: TRBD2 (5 bases). The clonotype comes from an adult who received the AZD1222 COVID-19 vaccine. The source was peripheral blood, collected 28 days after the second AZD1222 dose. CDR3 region: CASSYSGAQETQYF. Written as DNA, the CDR3 is TGTGCCAGCAGTTACTCGGGAGCACAAGAGACCCAGTACTTC.